Shown below are 21 T cell receptor beta chains from a single sample sequenced in a study of cytomegalovirus exposure and HLA in healthy donors. Generated by immunoSEQ multiplex PCR, the TCRdb table keeps only in-frame clones and is missing some. The sample holds 110,000 to 150,000 clones; about 94% are singletons and the top ten take 1.5% to 2%. The source material was PBMCs. The receptor source for this set is a man younger than 35 in good health and CMV-seropositive.

This sequence joins TRBV5-4 and TRBJ2-1; 14 nucleotides match TRBD2. Germline lookup yields CDR1 SGHNT and CDR2 YYREEE (reference sequence). There are 16 residues in the CDR3. The V gene end was trimmed by 2 bases and the J gene end by 8 bases; junction bases not matched to a gene: 6. For the CDR3, the DNA is TGTGCCAGCAGCTTAAGGACTAGCGGGAGGTGGTATGAGCAGTTCTTC. Translated, it gives CASSLRTSGRWYEQFF.

This clone was seen more than once but under ten times. The chain recombines TRBV28 with TRBJ2-5, with 12 bases identical to TRBD2. J lost 2 bases, V lost 7 bases, and 8 bases had no gene match. Germline V lookup: CDR1 MDHEN, CDR2 SYDVKM. The CDR3 runs 16 residues. Written as DNA, the CDR3 is TGTGCCAGCACCCTGGGGACTAGCGGGCTTCAAGAGACCCAGTACTTC. Residues: CASTLGTSGLQETQYF.

The chain combines TRBV10-3 with TRBJ2-7; D unresolved. CDR3 length: 13 residues. Germline CDR1 is ENHRY and CDR2 is SYGVKD. Trimming pared 4 bases from V and 4 bases from J, leaving 11 bases between. The CDR3 sequence is CAISAGYLYEQYF. Here the CDR3 DNA reads TGTGCCATCAGTGCAGGTTACCTTTACGAGCAGTACTTC.

This chain uses TRBV7-8 with TRBJ1-1, with D hard to call. The germline CDR1 and CDR2 sequences are SGHVS and FQNEAQ. The CDR3 runs to 12 residues. Trimming removed 5 bases from V and 12 bases from J, with 16 bases in between. CDR3: CASSLWEGSTFF. Here the CDR3 DNA reads TGTGCCAGCAGCCTCTGGGAGGGATCGACTTTCTTT.

V is TRBV6-5 and J is TRBJ2-1; TRBD2 matches at 10 bases. This CDR3 contains 15 residues. Germline V gene sequence: CDR1 MNHEY, CDR2 SVGAGI. The ends lost 6 bases at V and 7 bases at J; junction bases unmatched: 9. In DNA form, the CDR3 reads TGTGCCAGCAGCTTAACTAGCGGGATGGGAAATGAGCAGTTCTTC. Translation: CASSLTSGMGNEQFF.

The DNA for the CDR3 is TGTGCCAGCAGCATGAGGACAGGGGCGGTTGGCTACACCTTC. This gives the protein CASSMRTGAVGYTF. The chain links TRBV7-9 to TRBJ1-2; 9 bases agree with TRBD1. Trimming took 5 bases from V and 7 from J; bases not matched to a gene: 8. This CDR3 is 14 amino acids long. The germline V gene has CDR1 SEHNR and CDR2 FQNEAQ (reference sequence).

The chain is built from TRBV2 and TRBJ2-2; 8 positions agree with TRBD1. This CDR3 has 14 residues. Trimming cost V 9 bases and J 4 bases; bases outside gene matches: 7. The germline CDR1 and CDR2 sequences are SNHLY and FYNNEI. The CDR3, as DNA: TGTGCCAGATCGACAGGGGCACTCACCGGGGAGCTGTTTTTT. It translates to CARSTGALTGELFF.

V gene TRBV2 combines with J gene TRBJ1-1; 9 bases fit TRBD1. CDR1 is SNHLY and CDR2 is FYNNEI in the germline V gene. Trimming cost V 5 bases and J 5 bases; bases outside gene matches: 6. This CDR3 region has 14 residues. The CDR3 DNA sequence: TGTGCCAGCAGTCCTAGACAGGGGGGGACTGAAGCTTTCTTT. Translated: CASSPRQGGTEAFF.

The chain joins TRBV6-1 to TRBJ2-2; D is perhaps TRBD1 (5 bases). The CDR3 spans 17 residues. V lost 4 bases and J 0 bases, leaving 15 bases between the germline ends. Germline CDR1 and CDR2: MNHNS and SASEGT. This chain's CDR3 is CASSVFRGRANTGELFF. The CDR3, as DNA: TGTGCCAGCAGTGTCTTCAGAGGCAGGGCGAACACCGGGGAGCTGTTTTTT.

The chain uses TRBV10-3 and TRBJ1-2; D is unclear. CDR3 length: 14 residues. Germline CDR1 reads ENHRY; CDR2 reads SYGVKD. V was cut by 0 bases and J by 2 bases, with 7 bases left in between. For the CDR3, the DNA is TGTGCCATCAGTGAGTCATTTCAGAACTATGGCTACACCTTC. Encoded protein: CAISESFQNYGYTF.

The chain employs TRBV2 and TRBJ1-2, with 10 nucleotides matching TRBD1. The CDR3 has 15 residues. Trimming took 7 bases from V and 5 from J; bases not matched to a gene: 10. Germline V gene sequence: CDR1 SNHLY, CDR2 FYNNEI. DNA of the CDR3: TGTGCCAGCAAAAGGACAGGGGGAGAGACTTATGGCTACACCTTC. This gives the protein CASKRTGGETYGYTF.

The V gene is TRBV6-1, the J gene TRBJ2-7; D is perhaps TRBD1 (5 bases). The CDR3 contains 15 residues. In germline, CDR1 is MNHNS, CDR2 SASEGT. Between the trimmed V and J ends, which lost 3 bases and 2 bases, there was a span of 14 bases. CDR3 nucleotides: TGTGCCAGCAGTGACGGCTGGGGCAGTCCCTACGAGCAGTACTTC. Its protein is CASSDGWGSPYEQYF.

V is TRBV5-1 and J is TRBJ1-2, with D hard to call. The germline V and J ends were trimmed by 2 bases and 0 bases, with 11 bases remaining between them. There are 15 residues in the CDR3. Germline-derived CDR1 and CDR2 are SGHRS and YFSETQ. The CDR3 loop is CASSFQAPSNYGYTF. The CDR3 DNA reads TGCGCCAGCAGCTTCCAGGCGCCTTCTAACTATGGCTACACCTTC.

This clone was recorded a few times. The chain couples TRBV29-1 to TRBJ2-1; perhaps TRBD1 as D (5 bases). Trimming removed 0 bases from V and 7 bases from J, with 10 bases in between. This CDR3 is built from 13 residues. Germline CDR1 reads SQVTM; CDR2 reads ANQGSEA. The CDR3 DNA reads as TGCAGCGTTGAAGATCACAGGCCAAATGAGCAGTTCTTC. Its protein is CSVEDHRPNEQFF.

The chain joins TRBV6-5 to TRBJ2-1; D not certain. The CDR3 sequence is 13 residues long. CDR1 is MNHEY, CDR2 SVGAGI, per germline. Trimming left V 4 bases short and J 10 bases short, with 14 bases between. The CDR3 DNA follows: TGTGCCAGCAGTTCGCCGGGTAGTAGAGAGCAGTTCTTC. Its protein product is CASSSPGSREQFF.

V gene TRBV13 combines with J gene TRBJ2-1, with 12 bases lining up with TRBD2. Germline CDR1 is PRHDT and CDR2 is FYEKMQ (reference sequence). The CDR3 is 17 residues long. V gave up 5 bases and J gave up 7 bases; unmatched junction bases: 12. CDR3 amino acids: CASSPGKTSGSWNEQFF. The CDR3 DNA reads as TGTGCCAGCAGCCCGGGCAAGACTAGCGGGAGCTGGAATGAGCAGTTCTTC. Together with reference TRBV13 and TRBJ2-1, the CDR3 gives the full variable domain: AAGVIQSPRHLIKEKRETATLKCYPIPRHDTVYWYQQGPGQDPQFLISFYEKMQSDKGSIPDRFSAQQFSDYHSELNMSSLELGDSALYFCASSPGKTSGSWNEQFFGPGTRLTVL.

The V gene is TRBV5-1, the J gene TRBJ2-1; weak D call: TRBD2 (5 bases). V was trimmed by 4 bases and J by 2 bases, leaving 13 bases between them. The CDR3 length is 15 residues. CDR1 is SGHRS, CDR2 YFSETQ, per germline. CDR3 in amino acids: CASSEGGPAYNEQFF. The CDR3 coding sequence is TGCGCCAGCAGCGAGGGCGGCCCAGCCTACAATGAGCAGTTCTTC.

V and J are TRBV6-7 and TRBJ1-2; TRBD1 might be the D (6 bases). TRBV6-7 is noted as an ORF with a role that remains uncertain. This CDR3 has 15 amino acids. V was shortened by 2 bases and J by 3 bases, with 13 bases between the two germline ends. Here the CDR3 DNA reads TGTGCCAGCAGTTACGGGGGCGTCTTCGACTATGGCTACACCTTC. Residues: CASSYGGVFDYGYTF.

The chain joins TRBV7-2 to TRBJ1-1; 7 bases agree with TRBD1. Germline CDR1 is SGHTA and CDR2 is FQGNSA. This CDR3 comprises 15 residues. The junction had 6 bases not matched to a gene; V was cut back by 4 bases and J by 1 base. CDR3 sequence: CASSSQGQANTEAFF. CDR3 DNA sequence: TGTGCCAGCAGCTCCCAAGGACAGGCGAACACTGAAGCTTTCTTT.

The rearrangement links TRBV2 to TRBJ2-7; 9 nucleotides line up with TRBD2. The germline CDR1 and CDR2 sequences are SNHLY and FYNNEI. Losses at the gene ends were 6 bases for V and 0 bases for J; bases not matched to a gene: 9. This CDR3 contains 16 residues. The CDR3, as DNA: TGTGCCAGCAGGGCCACTAGCGGGCCGAGCTCCTACGAGCAGTACTTC. Protein product: CASRATSGPSSYEQYF.

The gene calls are TRBV28 and TRBJ2-5; D is undetermined. Trimming cost V 3 bases and J 0 bases, with 20 bases left between them. Germline values: CDR1 MDHEN, CDR2 SYDVKM. The CDR3 totals 18 residues. CDR3: CASSFDVKHVWYQETQYF. The CDR3 DNA reads TGTGCCAGCAGTTTTGATGTGAAGCACGTCTGGTACCAAGAGACCCAGTACTTC.